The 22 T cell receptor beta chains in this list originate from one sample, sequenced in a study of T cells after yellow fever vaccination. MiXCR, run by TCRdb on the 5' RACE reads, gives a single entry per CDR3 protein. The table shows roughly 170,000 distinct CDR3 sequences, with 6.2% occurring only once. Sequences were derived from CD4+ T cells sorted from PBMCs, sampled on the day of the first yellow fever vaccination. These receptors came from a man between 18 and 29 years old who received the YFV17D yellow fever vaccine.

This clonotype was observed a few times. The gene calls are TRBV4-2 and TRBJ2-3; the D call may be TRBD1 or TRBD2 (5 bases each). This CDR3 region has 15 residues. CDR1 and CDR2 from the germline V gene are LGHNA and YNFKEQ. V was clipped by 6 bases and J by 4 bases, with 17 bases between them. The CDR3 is CASRGTPRNSDTQYF. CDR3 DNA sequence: TGTGCCAGCAGAGGGACGCCGCGGAATTCAGATACGCAGTATTTT.

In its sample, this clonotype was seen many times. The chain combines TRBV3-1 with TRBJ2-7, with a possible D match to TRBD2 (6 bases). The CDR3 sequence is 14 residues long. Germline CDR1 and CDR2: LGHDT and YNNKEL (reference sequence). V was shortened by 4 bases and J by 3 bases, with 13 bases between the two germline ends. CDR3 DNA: TGTGCCAGCAGCCCAGGGACTGGACTCTACGAGCAGTACGTC. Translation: CASSPGTGLYEQYV.

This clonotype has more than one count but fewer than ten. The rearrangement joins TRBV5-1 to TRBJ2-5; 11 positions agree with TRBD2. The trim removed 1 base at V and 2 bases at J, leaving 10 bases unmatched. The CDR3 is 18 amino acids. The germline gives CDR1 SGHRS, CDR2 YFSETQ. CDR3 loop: CASSLIASGGLVQETQYF. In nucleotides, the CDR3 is TGCGCCAGCAGCTTGATCGCTAGCGGGGGGTTGGTACAAGAGACCCAGTACTTC.

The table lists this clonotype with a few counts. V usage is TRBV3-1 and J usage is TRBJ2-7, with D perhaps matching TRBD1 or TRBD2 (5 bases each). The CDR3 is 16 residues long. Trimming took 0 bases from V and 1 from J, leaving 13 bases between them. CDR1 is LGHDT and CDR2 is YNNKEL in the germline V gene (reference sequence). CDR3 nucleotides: TGTGCCAGCAGCCAAGATACGACGGGGCAATCCTACGAGCAGTACGTC. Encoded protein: CASSQDTTGQSYEQYV.

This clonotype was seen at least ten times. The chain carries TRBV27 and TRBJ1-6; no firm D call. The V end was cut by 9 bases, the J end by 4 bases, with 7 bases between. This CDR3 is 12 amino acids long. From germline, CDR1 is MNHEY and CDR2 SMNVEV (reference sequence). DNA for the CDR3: TGTGCCAGTTCCCTTTATAATTCACCCCTCCACTTT. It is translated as CASSLYNSPLHF.

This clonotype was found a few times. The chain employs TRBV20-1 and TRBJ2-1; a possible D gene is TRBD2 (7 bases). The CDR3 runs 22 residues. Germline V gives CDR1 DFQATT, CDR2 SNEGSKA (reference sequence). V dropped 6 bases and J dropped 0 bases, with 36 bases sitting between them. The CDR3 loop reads CSAGFYREGNKRTWSSYNEQFF. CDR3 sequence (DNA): TGCAGTGCGGGATTCTACAGGGAGGGCAACAAACGAACGTGGAGCTCCTACAATGAGCAGTTCTTC.

The CDR3, as DNA: TGCGCCAGCAGCCAGGGACAGAAATACGAGCAGTACTTC. This sequence encodes CASSQGQKYEQYF. V and J are TRBV5-1 and TRBJ2-7, with TRBD1 identical over 7 bases. The CDR3 has 13 amino acids. CDR1 is SGHRS, CDR2 YFSETQ, per germline. V was clipped by 4 bases and J by 4 bases; unmatched bases: 5.

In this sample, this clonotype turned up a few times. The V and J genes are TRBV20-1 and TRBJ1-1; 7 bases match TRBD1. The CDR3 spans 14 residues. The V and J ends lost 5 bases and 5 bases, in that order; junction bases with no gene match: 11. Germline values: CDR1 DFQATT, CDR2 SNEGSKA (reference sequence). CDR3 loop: CSALSTGMRTEAFF. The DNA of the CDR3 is TGCAGTGCTCTCTCGACAGGGATGAGGACTGAAGCTTTCTTT.

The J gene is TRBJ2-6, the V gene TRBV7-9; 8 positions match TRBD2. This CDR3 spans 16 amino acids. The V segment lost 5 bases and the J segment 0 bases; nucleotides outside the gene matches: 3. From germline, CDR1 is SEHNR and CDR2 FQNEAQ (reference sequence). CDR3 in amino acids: CASSREGFSGANVLTF. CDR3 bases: TGTGCCAGCAGCCGGGAGGGGTTCTCTGGGGCCAACGTCCTGACTTTC.

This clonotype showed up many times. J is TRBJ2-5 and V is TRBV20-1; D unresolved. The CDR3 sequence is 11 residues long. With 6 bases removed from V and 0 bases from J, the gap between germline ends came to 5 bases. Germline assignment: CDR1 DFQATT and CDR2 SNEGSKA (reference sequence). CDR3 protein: CSAPDQETQYF. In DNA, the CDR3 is TGCAGTGCGCCCGACCAAGAGACCCAGTACTTC.

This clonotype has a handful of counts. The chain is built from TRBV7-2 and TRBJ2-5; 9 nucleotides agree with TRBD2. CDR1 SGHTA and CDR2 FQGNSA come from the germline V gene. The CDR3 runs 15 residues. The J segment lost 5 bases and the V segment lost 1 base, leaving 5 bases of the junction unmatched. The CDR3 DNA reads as TGTGCCAGCAGCTTAGTATTCGCGGGGGGGGAGACCCAGTACTTC. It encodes CASSLVFAGGETQYF.

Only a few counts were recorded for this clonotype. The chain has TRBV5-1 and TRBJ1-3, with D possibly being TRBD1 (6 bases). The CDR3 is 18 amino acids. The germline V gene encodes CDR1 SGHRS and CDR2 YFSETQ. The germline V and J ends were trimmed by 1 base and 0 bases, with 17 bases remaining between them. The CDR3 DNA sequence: TGCGCCAGCAGCTTGACCGGGACAATTGGGTCCTCTGGAAACACCATATATTTT. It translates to CASSLTGTIGSSGNTIYF.

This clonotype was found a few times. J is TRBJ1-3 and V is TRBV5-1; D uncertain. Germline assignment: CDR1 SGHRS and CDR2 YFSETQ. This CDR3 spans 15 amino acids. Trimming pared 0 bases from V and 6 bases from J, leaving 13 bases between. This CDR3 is CASSLESSVPNTIYF. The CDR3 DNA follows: TGCGCCAGCAGCTTGGAATCGTCAGTACCAAACACCATATATTTT.

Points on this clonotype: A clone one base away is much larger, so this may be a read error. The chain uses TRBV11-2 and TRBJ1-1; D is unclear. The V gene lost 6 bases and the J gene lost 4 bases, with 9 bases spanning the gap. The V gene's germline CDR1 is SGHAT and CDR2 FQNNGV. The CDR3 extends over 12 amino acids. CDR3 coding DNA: TGTGCCAGCAGAAACGAGGGCACTGAAGCTTTCTTT. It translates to CASRNEGTEAFF.

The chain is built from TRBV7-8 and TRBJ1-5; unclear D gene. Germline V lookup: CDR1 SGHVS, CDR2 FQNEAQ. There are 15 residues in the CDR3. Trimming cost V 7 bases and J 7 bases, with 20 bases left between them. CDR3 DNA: TGTGCCAGCACCGCCCGGCGGGGTGTTGAGCAGCCCCAGCATTTT. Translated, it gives CASTARRGVEQPQHF.

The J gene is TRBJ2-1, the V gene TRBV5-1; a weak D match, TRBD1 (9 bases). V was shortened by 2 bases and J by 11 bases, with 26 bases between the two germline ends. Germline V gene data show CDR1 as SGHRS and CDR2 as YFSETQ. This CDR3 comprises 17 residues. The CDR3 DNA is TGCGCCAGCAGCTTACAGGGGGCCGGACTAGCCGGGCTGAAGCAGTTCTTC. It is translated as CASSLQGAGLAGLKQFF.

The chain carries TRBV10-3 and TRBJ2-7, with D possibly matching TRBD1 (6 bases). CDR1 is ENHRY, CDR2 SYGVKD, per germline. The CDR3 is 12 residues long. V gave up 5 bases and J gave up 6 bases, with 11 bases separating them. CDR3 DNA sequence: TGTGCCATCAGTACAGGGTCCGGCGAGCAGTACGTC. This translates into CAISTGSGEQYV.

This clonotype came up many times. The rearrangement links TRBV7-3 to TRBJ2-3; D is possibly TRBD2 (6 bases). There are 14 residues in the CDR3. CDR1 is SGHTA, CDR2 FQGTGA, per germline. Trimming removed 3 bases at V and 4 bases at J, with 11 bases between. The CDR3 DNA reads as TGTGCCAGCAGCTTCGGGTTAGCGGCAGATACGCAGTATTTT. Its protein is CASSFGLAADTQYF.

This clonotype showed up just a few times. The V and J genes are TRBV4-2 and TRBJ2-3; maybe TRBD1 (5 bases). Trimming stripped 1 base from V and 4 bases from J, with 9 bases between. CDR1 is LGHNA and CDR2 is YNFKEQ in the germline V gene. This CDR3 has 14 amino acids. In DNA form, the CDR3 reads TGTGCCAGCAGCCAAGGCAGGGCCCCAGATACGCAGTATTTT. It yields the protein CASSQGRAPDTQYF.

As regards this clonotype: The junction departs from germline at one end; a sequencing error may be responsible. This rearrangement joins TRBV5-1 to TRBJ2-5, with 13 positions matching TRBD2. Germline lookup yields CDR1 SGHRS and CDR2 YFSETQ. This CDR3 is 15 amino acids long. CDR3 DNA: TGCGCCAGCAGCTTGGGGACTAGCGGGGGAGAGAGCCAGTACTTC. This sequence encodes CASSLGTSGGESQYF.

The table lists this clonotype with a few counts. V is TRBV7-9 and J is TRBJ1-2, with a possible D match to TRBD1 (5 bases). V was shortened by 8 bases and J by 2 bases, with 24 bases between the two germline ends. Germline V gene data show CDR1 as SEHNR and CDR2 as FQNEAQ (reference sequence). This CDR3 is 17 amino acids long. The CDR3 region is CASAAGATTVINYGYTF. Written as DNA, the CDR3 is TGTGCCAGCGCCGCGGGAGCTACGACAGTTATAAACTATGGCTACACCTTC.

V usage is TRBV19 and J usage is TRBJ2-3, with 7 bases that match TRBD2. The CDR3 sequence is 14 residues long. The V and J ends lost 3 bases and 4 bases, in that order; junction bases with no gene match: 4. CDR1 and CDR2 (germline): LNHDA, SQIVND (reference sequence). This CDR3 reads CASSIQGGADTQYF. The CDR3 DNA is TGTGCCAGTAGTATTCAGGGAGGGGCAGATACGCAGTATTTT. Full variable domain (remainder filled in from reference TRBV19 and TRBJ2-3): DGGITQSPKYLFRKEGQNVTLSCEQNLNHDAMYWYRQDPGQGLRLIYYSQIVNDFQKGDIAEGYSVSREKKESFPLTVTSAQKNPTAFYLCASSIQGGADTQYFGPGTRLTVL.